This T cell receptor (beta chain) was captured by sequencing in a study of blood T cell repertoires in COVID-19. The wider study: Sites across the United States, Italy and Spain contributed samples from acute and convalescent COVID-19. Nucleic acid was either cDNA or gDNA, and it came from T cells, B-cell-depleted T cells, or PBMCs.

V was shortened by 2 bases and J by 1 base, with 6 bases between the two germline ends. This CDR3 contains 14 residues. Germline V gene sequence: CDR1 SGHKS, CDR2 YYEKEE (reference sequence). Some clones are missing from TCRdb's copy, which holds only in-frame ones; the method was immunoSEQ multiplex PCR. The sample shows tens of thousands of clones, 65% to 90% of them seen only once. V usage is TRBV5-5 and J usage is TRBJ2-2; a weak D match, TRBD1 (5 bases). The receptor comes from a man in his 60s with acute or convalescent COVID-19. The specimen was peripheral blood. The CDR3 loop is CASSFGQNTGELFF. Here the CDR3 DNA reads TGTGCCAGCAGCTTCGGACAGAACACCGGGGAGCTGTTTTTT.